This T cell receptor (beta chain) was observed in a study of regulatory T cells in long-lasting Graves disease. Study background: Persistent Graves' disease denoted over 5 years of antithyroid drugs plus positive TSH receptor antibodies.

Regarding time point: persistent/refractory GD, antithyroid drugs over 5 years with positive TRAb. Isolated PBMC RNA provided the starting material for the TCR library. The germline V and J ends were trimmed by 2 bases and 4 bases, with 11 bases remaining between them. In germline, CDR1 is MDHEN, CDR2 SYDVKM. The length of the CDR3 is 14 residues. Sequencing libraries for TCR beta were prepared with iRepertoire HTBI primers and Arm-PCR of CDR3 regions. TCRdb analysed the multiplex PCR reads with MiXCR anew, one entry per CDR3 protein. The repertoire holds 600,000 to 800,000 distinct CDR3 sequences, with 25% to 35% as singletons.

The material sequenced was peripheral blood mononuclear cells (PBMCs), taken when the disease was refractory, from a patient treated with antithyroid drugs. The TCR originated in a female donor with Graves disease. This chain links TRBV28 with TRBJ1-1; no firm D call. CDR3 protein: CASSLRITGTEAFF. Written as DNA, the CDR3 is TGTGCCAGCAGTTTACGTATAACGGGCACTGAAGCTTTCTTT.